This TCR beta chain originates from a study of blood T cell repertoires in COVID-19. Living in 24 US areas, the participants were between about 18 and 95 years of age. Some clones are missing from TCRdb's copy, which holds only in-frame ones; the method was immunoSEQ multiplex PCR. This sample has a few hundred thousand clones, with roughly 87% found just once. The origin of this receptor is a man aged 18 to 29 with acute COVID-19. What was sequenced was PBMCs or T cells enriched from blood (not recorded which).

As DNA, the CDR3 is TGTGCCAGCAGTGGAGACTTCAACACTGAAGCTTTCTTT. Its protein product is CASSGDFNTEAFF. The chain carries TRBV2 and TRBJ1-1; the D is unclear. The length of the CDR3 is 13 residues. The germline gives CDR1 SNHLY, CDR2 FYNNEI. Trimming left V 4 bases short and J 2 bases short, with 8 bases between.